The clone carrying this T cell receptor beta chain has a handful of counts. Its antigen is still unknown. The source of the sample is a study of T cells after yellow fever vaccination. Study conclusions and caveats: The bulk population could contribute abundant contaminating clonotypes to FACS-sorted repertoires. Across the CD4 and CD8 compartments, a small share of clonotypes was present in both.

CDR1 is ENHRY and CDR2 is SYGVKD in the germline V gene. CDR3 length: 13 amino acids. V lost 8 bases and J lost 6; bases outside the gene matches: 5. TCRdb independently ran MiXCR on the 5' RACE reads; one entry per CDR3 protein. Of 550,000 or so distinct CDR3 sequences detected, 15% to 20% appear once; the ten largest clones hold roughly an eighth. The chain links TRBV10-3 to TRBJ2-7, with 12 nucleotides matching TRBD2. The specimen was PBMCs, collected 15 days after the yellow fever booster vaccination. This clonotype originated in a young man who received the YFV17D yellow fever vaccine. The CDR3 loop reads CAIGTSGSPEQYF. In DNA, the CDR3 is TGTGCCATCGGGACTAGCGGGTCTCCCGAGCAGTACTTC.